What follows are 30 T cell receptor beta chains derived from one specimen sequenced in a study of blood T cell repertoires in COVID-19. The assay was immunoSEQ multiplex PCR, and TCRdb's table has in-frame clones only and misses some. The sample includes around 360,000 clones, around 87% of them seen just once. The specimen was PBMCs or T cells enriched from blood (not recorded which). The receptors were gathered from a man aged 35-49 years in a cohort exposed to, infected with or recovered from COVID-19 (not recorded which).

The gene calls are TRBV27 and TRBJ2-3, with D perhaps TRBD1 (5 bases). CDR1 is MNHEY, CDR2 SMNVEV, per germline (reference sequence). V dropped 8 bases and J dropped 5 bases, with 11 bases sitting between them. CDR3 length: 12 residues. Here the CDR3 DNA reads TGTGCCAGCGGGCAGGGTATAGATACGCAGTATTTT. Its translation: CASGQGIDTQYF.

The CDR3 sequence: CASSHDLASGRTYNEQFF. CDR3 coding DNA: TGTGCCAGCAGCCACGACCTAGCGTCCGGGAGGACCTACAATGAGCAGTTCTTC. The genes are TRBV4-2 and TRBJ2-1; TRBD2 matches at 7 bases. This CDR3 contains 18 residues. CDR1 and CDR2 from the germline V gene are LGHNA and YNFKEQ. J gave up 2 bases and V 3 bases, and 13 bases lay outside the gene matches.

The J gene is TRBJ1-2, the V gene TRBV7-8; D may be TRBD1 (6 bases). The CDR3 consists of 13 residues. V lost 10 bases and J lost 6, with 18 bases in between. The germline CDR1 and CDR2 sequences are SGHVS and FQNEAQ. The CDR3 nucleotides read TGTGCCACGAACACCGGGACATCTCATGGCTACACCTTC. Translated: CATNTGTSHGYTF.

DNA of the CDR3: TGTGCCAGTAGCGAAACAGGGAACGGCTATGGCTACACCTTC. It is translated as CASSETGNGYGYTF. The V and J genes are TRBV19 and TRBJ1-2; D is perhaps TRBD1 (6 bases). V was clipped by 6 bases and J by 4 bases, with 15 bases between them. Germline values: CDR1 LNHDA, CDR2 SQIVND (reference sequence). The CDR3 covers 14 residues.

This rearrangement joins TRBV27 to TRBJ2-3; 7 bases line up with TRBD2. This CDR3 comprises 13 residues. V shed 6 bases and J 2 bases; nucleotides not matched to a gene: 2. Germline CDR1 MNHEY, CDR2 SMNVEV (reference sequence). CDR3 sequence: CASRTSPTDTQYF. Here the CDR3 DNA reads TGTGCCAGCAGGACTAGCCCCACAGATACGCAGTATTTT.

This clone has only a few counts. This rearrangement joins TRBV28 to TRBJ2-1, with D hard to call. The CDR3 spans 14 residues. V dropped 5 bases and J dropped 2 bases, with 10 bases sitting between them. CDR1 and CDR2 from the germline V gene are MDHEN and SYDVKM. The CDR3 reads CASSPRLAYNEQFF. The CDR3 nucleotides are TGTGCCAGCAGTCCTCGGCTAGCCTACAATGAGCAGTTCTTC.

Remarks on this clone: It is likely a read error, because the conserved phenylalanine at the end of the CDR3 is missing. No DNA is shown, since the ends of the CDR3 on it are uncertain; the CDR3 is the one TCRdb lists. The gene calls are TRBV11-2 and TRBJ2-7; TRBD2 reflects the table's D call only, with no check against the DNA. Ends included, the CDR3 has 14 residues. CDR1 is SGHAT and CDR2 is FQNNGV in the germline V gene. The CDR3 loop reads CASSNGTSGREFGC.

V gene TRBV12-2 combines with J gene TRBJ2-1; TRBD2, as called in the table, went unchecked against the DNA. TRBV12-2 is a documented pseudogene. CDR3 length: 12 amino acids. CDR3 amino acids: CASRSEENEQFF. The CDR3 region has the DNA TGTGCAAGTCGCTCGGAGGAGAATGAGCAGTTCTTC.

This clone was recorded once. This chain links TRBV19 with TRBJ1-5; a possible D gene is TRBD1 (6 bases). Per the germline V gene, CDR1 is LNHDA and CDR2 is SQIVND (reference sequence). This CDR3 has 13 amino acids. Trimming stripped 7 bases from V and 3 bases from J, with 10 bases between. The CDR3 nucleotides are TGTGCCAGTAAAGGACAGTACAATCAGCCCCAGCATTTT. This encodes CASKGQYNQPQHF.

The chain links TRBV7-6 to TRBJ1-5, with a weak D call TRBD1 (5 bases). The CDR3 contains 15 residues. Trimming took off 5 bases at V and 0 bases at J, with 11 bases between the two ends. Germline values: CDR1 SGHVS, CDR2 FNYEAQ. The CDR3 reads CASSRDSYSNQPQHF. The CDR3 nucleotides are TGTGCCAGCAGCCGCGACAGTTATAGCAATCAGCCCCAGCATTTT.

The chain has TRBV3-1 (or the pseudogene TRBV3-2) and TRBJ1-1; TRBD1 matches at 7 bases. CDR1 and CDR2 (germline): LGHDT, YNNKEL (reference sequence). The CDR3 has 15 amino acids. V shed 0 bases, J shed 1 base, and the junction held 2 bases outside the gene matches. In DNA, the CDR3 is TGTGCCAGCAGCCAAGATAACAGGGGGAACACTGAAGCTTTCTTT. This translates into CASSQDNRGNTEAFF.

The chain has TRBV28 and TRBJ1-1, with TRBD1 as a possible D gene (5 bases). Germline CDR1 is MDHEN and CDR2 is SYDVKM. V gave up 8 bases and J gave up 2 bases, with 12 bases separating them. The CDR3 extends over 13 amino acids. CDR3: CASLGGVNTEAFF. The CDR3 DNA reads TGTGCCAGCCTTGGGGGGGTTAACACTGAAGCTTTCTTT.

The V gene is TRBV6-5, the J gene TRBJ2-2; D perhaps matches TRBD2 (5 bases). V was clipped by 7 bases and J by 3 bases, with 12 bases between them. CDR3 length equals 14 residues. In germline, CDR1 is MNHEY, CDR2 SVGAGI. CDR3 residues: CASNERADTGELFF. The CDR3 nucleotides are TGTGCCAGCAACGAGAGGGCCGACACCGGGGAGCTGTTTTTT.

This rearrangement joins TRBV5-1 to TRBJ1-5; 8 bases align to TRBD1. The germline V gene encodes CDR1 SGHRS and CDR2 YFSETQ. V trimming: 4 bases; J trimming: 6 bases; junction bases outside the gene matches: 6. CDR3 size: 14 residues. CDR3 bases: TGCGCCAGCAGCCCTGGACAGGGACTTCAGCCCCAGCATTTT. Translating gives CASSPGQGLQPQHF.

V usage is TRBV15 and J usage is TRBJ2-1, with 11 positions matching TRBD2. V trimming: 1 base; J trimming: 5 bases; junction bases outside the gene matches: 7. The CDR3 contains 17 residues. Germline lookup yields CDR1 LNHNV and CDR2 YYDKDF (reference sequence). The CDR3 here is CATSRALGTSGNNEQFF. The CDR3 DNA reads TGTGCCACCAGCAGAGCTCTAGGGACTAGCGGTAACAATGAGCAGTTCTTC. Complete variable domain (other parts from reference TRBV15 and TRBJ2-1): DAMVIQNPRYQVTQFGKPVTLSCSQTLNHNVMYWYQQKSSQAPKLLFHYYDKDFNNEADTPDNFQSRRPNTSFCFLDIRSPGLGDTAMYLCATSRALGTSGNNEQFFGPGTRLTVL.

The J gene is TRBJ2-3, the V gene TRBV28, with D maybe TRBD2 (7 bases). Trimming left V 2 bases short and J 6 bases short, with 15 bases between. Germline V gene sequence: CDR1 MDHEN, CDR2 SYDVKM. This CDR3 has 15 amino acids. In nucleotides, the CDR3 is TGTGCCAGCAGTTTAGGGGGGGCGGGAACCGATACGCAGTATTTT. Protein: CASSLGGAGTDTQYF.

The chain is built from TRBV28 and TRBJ1-4; TRBD1 agrees at 9 bases. The CDR3 sequence is 16 residues long. The junction had 10 bases not matched to a gene; V was cut back by 6 bases and J by 5 bases. Germline V gene data show CDR1 as MDHEN and CDR2 as SYDVKM. The CDR3 is CASSRRTGTGNEKLFF. The CDR3 DNA reads TGTGCCAGCAGCCGTCGGACCGGGACAGGGAATGAAAAACTGTTTTTT.

The chain links TRBV27 to TRBJ2-5; TRBD2 is a possible D gene (5 bases). This CDR3 spans 12 amino acids. V lost 5 bases and J lost 9, with 13 bases in between. The V gene's germline CDR1 is MNHEY and CDR2 SMNVEV (reference sequence). The CDR3 loop reads CASSPPHGAQYF. DNA for the CDR3: TGTGCCAGCAGTCCCCCCCACGGGGCCCAGTACTTC.

The J gene is TRBJ2-7, the V gene TRBV27; D is unresolved. The CDR3 totals 13 residues. Germline V gene data show CDR1 as MNHEY and CDR2 as SMNVEV (reference sequence). V was shortened by 5 bases and J by 2 bases, with 10 bases between the two germline ends. In DNA form, the CDR3 reads TGTGCCAGCAGTAGGAGCGAAGCCTACGAGCAGTACTTC. This sequence encodes CASSRSEAYEQYF.

The chain is built from TRBV19 and TRBJ1-1; 11 bases are shared with TRBD1. The germline V gene has CDR1 LNHDA and CDR2 SQIVND (reference sequence). The CDR3 spans 16 residues. Trimming cost V 7 bases and J 5 bases; bases outside gene matches: 12. The CDR3 protein is CASTSGPGQGGTEAFF. In nucleotides, the CDR3 is TGTGCCAGTACCTCCGGACCGGGACAGGGGGGGACTGAAGCTTTCTTT.

V usage is TRBV3-1 (or the pseudogene TRBV3-2) and J usage is TRBJ2-5; D unclear. The germline gives CDR1 LGHDT, CDR2 YNNKEL (reference sequence). V lost 4 bases, J lost 0 bases, and 9 bases lay in between. The CDR3 covers 14 residues. The CDR3 loop is CASSPSVYQETQYF. The CDR3 region has the DNA TGTGCCAGCAGCCCGTCAGTGTACCAAGAGACCCAGTACTTC.

The CDR3 here is CASSSPRGTGVYDEKLFF. CDR3 DNA sequence: TGTGCCAGCAGTAGCCCGAGGGGGACAGGGGTTTACGATGAAAAACTGTTTTTT. The chain recombines TRBV28 with TRBJ1-4; 10 nucleotides agree with TRBD1. J was trimmed by 6 bases and V by 5 bases; bases with no gene match: 15. Germline lookup yields CDR1 MDHEN and CDR2 SYDVKM. The CDR3 loop spans 18 amino acids.

The gene calls are TRBV5-5 and TRBJ2-5, with TRBD1 as a possible D gene (6 bases). The V gene's germline CDR1 is SGHKS and CDR2 YYEKEE (reference sequence). The CDR3 contains 16 residues. V was clipped by 4 bases and J by 5 bases, with 21 bases between them. CDR3: CASSPEGQTGWETQYF. The CDR3, as DNA: TGTGCCAGCAGCCCCGAGGGACAAACAGGGTGGGAGACCCAGTACTTC.

The chain recombines TRBV11-3 with TRBJ1-6, with TRBD1 as a possible D gene (5 bases). V was trimmed by 1 base and J by 10 bases, leaving 11 bases between them. Per germline, CDR1 SGHNT and CDR2 YENEEA. The CDR3 length is 14 residues. The CDR3 loop is CASSLGQLGSPLHF. The CDR3 DNA sequence: TGTGCCAGCAGCTTAGGACAGTTGGGATCACCCCTCCACTTT.

This chain links TRBV3-1 (or the pseudogene TRBV3-2) with TRBJ1-3; 10 bases map to TRBD1. Germline loops: CDR1 LGHDT, CDR2 YNNKEL (reference sequence). V lost 0 bases, J lost 0 bases, and 8 bases stayed unmatched. The CDR3 spans 19 residues. In DNA form, the CDR3 reads TGTGCCAGCAGCCAAGATAGGGGGGGACAGGGGTTCTCTGGAAACACCATATATTTT. It encodes CASSQDRGGQGFSGNTIYF.

The V gene is TRBV5-5, the J gene TRBJ2-1; 10 bases fit TRBD2. The CDR3 consists of 16 residues. The trim removed 0 bases at V and 7 bases at J, leaving 7 bases unmatched. CDR1 SGHKS and CDR2 YYEKEE come from the germline V gene (reference sequence). CDR3 loop: CASSLAPSGSWNEQFF. In DNA, the CDR3 is TGTGCCAGCAGCTTGGCCCCTAGCGGGAGTTGGAATGAGCAGTTCTTC.

About this clone itself: Other DNA sequences in this specimen translate into the identical CDR3. The chain uses TRBV7-8 and TRBJ1-5, with TRBD1 matching 7 bases. The germline gives CDR1 SGHVS, CDR2 FQNEAQ. Trimming cost V 2 bases and J 5 bases; bases outside gene matches: 0. The CDR3 is made up of 13 amino acids. The CDR3 is CASSLTGDQPQHF. The CDR3 coding sequence is TGTGCCAGCAGCTTAACAGGGGATCAGCCCCAGCATTTT.

The chain carries TRBV28 and TRBJ1-2; 8 positions agree with TRBD1. CDR1 and CDR2 from the germline V gene are MDHEN and SYDVKM. Germline trimming cut 4 bases from V and 8 bases from J; bases unmatched to any gene: 9. This CDR3 contains 14 residues. The CDR3: CASSSTGAPWGYTF. DNA of the CDR3: TGTGCCAGCAGTTCGACAGGGGCCCCTTGGGGCTACACCTTC.

The genes are TRBV28 and TRBJ1-6; TRBD1 matches 7 bases. Germline V gene sequence: CDR1 MDHEN, CDR2 SYDVKM. Unmatched junction bases numbered 7, after V lost 5 bases and J lost 3 bases. This CDR3 is built from 16 residues. The CDR3 DNA is TGTGCCAGCAGTCTTCGACAGGGCCGCTATAATTCACCCCTCCACTTT. Its protein is CASSLRQGRYNSPLHF.

The gene calls are TRBV5-1 and TRBJ2-1; TRBD2 matches at 11 bases. Germline V lookup: CDR1 SGHRS, CDR2 YFSETQ. V dropped 2 bases and J dropped 1; count of bases not matched to a gene: 2. The CDR3 totals 16 residues. CDR3 coding DNA: TGCGCCAGCAGCTTCGCTAGCGGGAGGTCCTACAATGAGCAGTTCTTC. Amino acids: CASSFASGRSYNEQFF.